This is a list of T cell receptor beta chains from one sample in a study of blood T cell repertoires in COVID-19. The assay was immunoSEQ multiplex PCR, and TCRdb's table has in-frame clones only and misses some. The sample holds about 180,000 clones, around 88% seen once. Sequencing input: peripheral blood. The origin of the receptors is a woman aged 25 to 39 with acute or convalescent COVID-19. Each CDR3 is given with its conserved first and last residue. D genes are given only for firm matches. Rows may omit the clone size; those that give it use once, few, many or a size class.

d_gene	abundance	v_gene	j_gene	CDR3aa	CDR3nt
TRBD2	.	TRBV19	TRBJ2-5	CASSQSTSTETQYF	TGTGCCAGTTCCCAATCGACTAGCACAGAGACCCAGTACTTC
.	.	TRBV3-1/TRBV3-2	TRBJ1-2	CASKAAGHGYTF	TGTGCCAGCAAAGCTGCAGGGCATGGCTACACCTTC
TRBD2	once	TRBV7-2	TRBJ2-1	CASSLAGLAVNEQFF	TGTGCCAGCAGCCTCGCGGGACTAGCGGTGAATGAGCAGTTCTTC
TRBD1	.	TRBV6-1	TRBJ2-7	CASSEDRGSQYEQYF	TGTGCCAGCAGTGAAGACAGGGGATCACAATACGAGCAGTACTTC
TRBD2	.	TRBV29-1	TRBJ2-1	CSGQTSGAGNEQFF	TGCAGCGGGCAGACTAGCGGGGCCGGCAATGAGCAGTTCTTC
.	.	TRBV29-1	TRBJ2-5	CSVDTSLSGETQYF	TGCAGCGTTGATACCAGCCTTTCAGGAGAGACCCAGTACTTC
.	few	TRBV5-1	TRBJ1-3	CASSSAVSGNTIYF	TGCGCCAGCAGCTCTGCGGTCTCTGGAAACACCATATATTTT
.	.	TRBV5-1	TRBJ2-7	CASSIAAVSSYEQYF	TGCGCCAGCTCCATCGCAGCGGTTAGCTCCTACGAGCAGTACTTC
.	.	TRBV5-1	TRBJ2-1	CASSLGGTAYNEQFF	TGCGCCAGCAGCTTGGGCGGGACTGCCTACAATGAGCAGTTCTTC
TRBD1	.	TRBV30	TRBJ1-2	CAWSGTAEPYGYTF	TGTGCCTGGAGCGGGACAGCCGAACCTTATGGCTACACCTTC
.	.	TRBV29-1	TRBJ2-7	CSVGDPGYEQYF	TGCAGCGTTGGTGACCCGGGCTACGAGCAGTACTTC
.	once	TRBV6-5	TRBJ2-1	CASSYVQGDEQFF	TGTGCCAGCAGTTACGTACAGGGCGATGAGCAGTTCTTC
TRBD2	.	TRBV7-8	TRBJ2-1	CASSPRLAVYNEQFF	TGTGCCAGCAGCCCAAGACTAGCGGTGTACAATGAGCAGTTCTTC
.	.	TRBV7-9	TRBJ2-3	CASSPDLGDTQYF	TGTGCCAGCAGCCCGGACTTAGGGGATACGCAGTATTTT
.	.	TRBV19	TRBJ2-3	CASSMGRPDTQYF	TGTGCCAGTAGTATGGGCCGGCCAGATACGCAGTATTTT
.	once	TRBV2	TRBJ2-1	CASRYDRYDGEQFF	TGTGCCAGCAGATATGACAGGTATGATGGTGAGCAGTTCTTC
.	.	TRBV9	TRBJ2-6	CASSPGAGANVLTF	TGTGCCAGCAGTCCGGGGGCTGGGGCCAACGTCCTGACTTTC
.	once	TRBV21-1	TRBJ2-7	CASSKPGQSSYEQYF	TGTGCCAGCAGCAAACCCGGACAGAGCTCCTACGAGCAGTACTTC
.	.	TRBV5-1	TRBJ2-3	CASSSGGTDTQYF	TGCGCCAGCAGCTCGGGAGGCACAGATACGCAGTATTTT
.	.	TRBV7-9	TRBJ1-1	CASSLHSAGGAFF	TGTGCCAGCAGCTTACACAGCGCGGGAGGAGCTTTCTTT
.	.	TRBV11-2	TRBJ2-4	CASSLSVGDF	TGTGCCAGCAGCTTATCGGTCGGGGACTTC
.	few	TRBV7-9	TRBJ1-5	CASSLHRGPQHF	TGTGCCAGCAGCTTACACCGCGGGCCCCAGCATTTT
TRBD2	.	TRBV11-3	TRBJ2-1	CASSLGGGPSREQFF	TGTGCCAGCAGCTTGGGGGGAGGGCCCTCGAGGGAGCAGTTCTTC
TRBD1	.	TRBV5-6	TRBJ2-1	CASSLRDSYNEQFF	TGTGCCAGCAGCTTGCGGGACAGTTACAATGAGCAGTTCTTC
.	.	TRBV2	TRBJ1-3	CASHFSGNTIYF	TGTGCCAGCCACTTCTCTGGAAACACCATATATTTT
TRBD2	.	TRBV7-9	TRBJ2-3	CASSLGTSGDTQYF	TGTGCCAGCAGCCTAGGGACTAGCGGAGATACGCAGTATTTT
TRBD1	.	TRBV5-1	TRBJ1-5	CASSPDRGDNQPQHF	TGCGCCAGCAGCCCAGACAGGGGAGACAATCAGCCCCAGCATTTT
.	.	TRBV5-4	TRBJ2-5	CASSPWANQETQYF	TGTGCCAGCAGCCCCTGGGCCAATCAAGAGACCCAGTACTTC
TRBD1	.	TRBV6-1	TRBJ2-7	CASSEGPGTGASANF	TGTGCCAGCAGTGAAGGCCCCGGGACAGGGGCTTCCGCCAACTTC
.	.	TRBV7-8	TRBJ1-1	CASILEVGTEAFF	TGTGCCAGCATCTTGGAGGTGGGAACTGAAGCTTTCTTT
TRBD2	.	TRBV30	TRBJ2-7	CAWIRTSGAHEQYF	TGTGCCTGGATCAGGACTAGCGGGGCCCACGAGCAGTACTTC
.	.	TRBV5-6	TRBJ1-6	CASSHRAYNSPLHF	TGTGCCAGCAGCCACAGGGCTTATAATTCACCCCTCCACTTT
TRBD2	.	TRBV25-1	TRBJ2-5	CASSDSLAGETQYF	TGTGCCAGCAGTGATTCTCTAGCGGGAGAGACCCAGTACTTC
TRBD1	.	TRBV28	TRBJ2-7	CASRPPGQDYEQYF	TGTGCCAGCAGGCCACCGGGACAGGACTACGAGCAGTACTTC
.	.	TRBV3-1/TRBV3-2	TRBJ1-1	CASSEGLGNTEAFF	TGTGCCAGCAGCGAGGGCCTCGGGAACACTGAAGCTTTCTTT
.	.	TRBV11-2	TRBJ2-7	CASSYVLSGQYF	TGTGCCAGCAGCTATGTACTATCCGGGCAGTACTTC
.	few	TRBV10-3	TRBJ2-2	CAICRGLDGELFF	TGTGCCATCTGTAGGGGCCTCGACGGGGAGCTGTTTTTT
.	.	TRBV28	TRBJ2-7	CASSSGAGSEQYF	TGTGCCAGCAGTTCAGGGGCTGGGAGCGAGCAGTACTTC
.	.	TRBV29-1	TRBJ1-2	CSALGGGYGYTF	TGCAGCGCTCTGGGGGGTGGCTATGGCTACACCTTC
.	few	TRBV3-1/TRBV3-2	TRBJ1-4	CASSQSVSTNEKLFF	TGTGCCAGCAGCCAATCAGTCTCAACTAATGAAAAACTGTTTTTT
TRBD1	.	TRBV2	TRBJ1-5	CAHRDSLNQPQHF	TGTGCCCACCGGGACAGCCTAAATCAGCCCCAGCATTTT
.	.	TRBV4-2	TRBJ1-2	CASSQAAVGYGYTF	TGTGCCAGCAGCCAAGCGGCGGTAGGCTATGGCTACACCTTC